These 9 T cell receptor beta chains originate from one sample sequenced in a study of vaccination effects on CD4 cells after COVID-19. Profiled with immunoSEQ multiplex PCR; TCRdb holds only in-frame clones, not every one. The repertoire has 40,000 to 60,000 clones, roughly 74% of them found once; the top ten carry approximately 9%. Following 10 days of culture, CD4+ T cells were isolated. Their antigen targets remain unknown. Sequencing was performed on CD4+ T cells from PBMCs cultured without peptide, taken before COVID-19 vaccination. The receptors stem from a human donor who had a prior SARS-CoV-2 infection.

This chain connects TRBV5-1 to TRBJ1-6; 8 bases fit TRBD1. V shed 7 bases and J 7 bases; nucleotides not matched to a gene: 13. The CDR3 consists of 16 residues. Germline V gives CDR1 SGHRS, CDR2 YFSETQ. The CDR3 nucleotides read TGCGCCAGCTCTCCAACCCCGAGACAGGGGAATTCACCCCTCCACTTT. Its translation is CASSPTPRQGNSPLHF.

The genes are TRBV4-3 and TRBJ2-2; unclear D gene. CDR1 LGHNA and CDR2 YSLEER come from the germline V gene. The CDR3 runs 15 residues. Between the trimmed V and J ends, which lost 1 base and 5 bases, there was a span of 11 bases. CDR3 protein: CASSQGPVETGELFF. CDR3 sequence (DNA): TGCGCCAGCAGCCAAGGCCCCGTGGAGACCGGGGAGCTGTTTTTT.

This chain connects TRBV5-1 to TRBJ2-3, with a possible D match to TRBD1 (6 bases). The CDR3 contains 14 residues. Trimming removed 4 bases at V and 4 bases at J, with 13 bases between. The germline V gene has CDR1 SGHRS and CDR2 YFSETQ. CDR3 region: CASSIEGGPDTQYF. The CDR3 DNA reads TGCGCCAGCAGCATAGAAGGGGGACCAGATACGCAGTATTTT.

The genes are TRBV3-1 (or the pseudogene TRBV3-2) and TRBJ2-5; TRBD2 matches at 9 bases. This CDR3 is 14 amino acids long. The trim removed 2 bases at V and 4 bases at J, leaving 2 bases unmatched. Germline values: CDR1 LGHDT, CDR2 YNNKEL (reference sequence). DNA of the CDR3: TGTGCCAGCAGCCAACGCGGGGGGGCAGAGACCCAGTACTTC. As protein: CASSQRGGAETQYF.

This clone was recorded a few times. The CDR3 nucleotides are TGTGCCAGCAGCTTGGAAACGGGTCGGGGAAACACCATATATTTT. Its translation is CASSLETGRGNTIYF. V is TRBV11-2 and J is TRBJ1-3; D gene unclear. The germline V and J ends were trimmed by 3 bases and 4 bases, with 13 bases remaining between them. This CDR3 is 15 amino acids long. Per germline, CDR1 SGHAT and CDR2 FQNNGV.

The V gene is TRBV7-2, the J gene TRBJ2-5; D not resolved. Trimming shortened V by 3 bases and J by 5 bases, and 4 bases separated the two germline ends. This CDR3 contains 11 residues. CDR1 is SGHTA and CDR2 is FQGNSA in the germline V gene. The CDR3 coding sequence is TGTGCCAGCAGCTTCAAGGAGACCCAGTACTTC. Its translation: CASSFKETQYF.

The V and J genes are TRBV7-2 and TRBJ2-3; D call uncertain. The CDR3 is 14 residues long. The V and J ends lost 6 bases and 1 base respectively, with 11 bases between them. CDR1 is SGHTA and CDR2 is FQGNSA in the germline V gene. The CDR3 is CASSIGRRTDTQYF. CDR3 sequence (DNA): TGTGCCAGCAGTATAGGACGGCGCACAGATACGCAGTATTTT.

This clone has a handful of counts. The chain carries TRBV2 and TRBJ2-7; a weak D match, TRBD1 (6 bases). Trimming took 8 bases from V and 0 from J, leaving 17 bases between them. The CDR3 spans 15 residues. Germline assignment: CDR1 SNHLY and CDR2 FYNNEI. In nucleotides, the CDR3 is TGTGCCAGCTCCCACAGGGAAAGGGTCTCCTACGAGCAGTACTTC. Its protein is CASSHRERVSYEQYF.

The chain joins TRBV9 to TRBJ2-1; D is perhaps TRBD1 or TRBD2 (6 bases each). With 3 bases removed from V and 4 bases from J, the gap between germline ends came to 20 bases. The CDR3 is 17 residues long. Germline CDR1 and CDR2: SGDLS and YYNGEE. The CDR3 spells CASSATSGAVLYNEQFF. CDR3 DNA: TGTGCCAGCAGCGCCACTTCGGGGGCCGTACTTTACAATGAGCAGTTCTTC.